This TCR beta chain was identified during a study of CD8 T cells in Susac syndrome. RNA amounts of roughly 0.45 to 1 ug underwent reverse transcription with random hexamers. Across 54 Vbeta and 13 Jbeta, TCR beta CDR3 was amplified with immunoSEQ multiplex PCR. One entry per CDR3 protein results from TCRdb running MiXCR on the immunoSEQ multiplex PCR reads. The sample has about 130,000 distinct CDR3 sequences; more than 90% are singletons. This sequence originates from a human donor in good health. Sequenced material: CD4+ T cells from PBMCs.

CDR3 in amino acids: CASSPDRQTNTEAFF. The CDR3 DNA reads as TGTGCCAGCAGTCCAGACCGACAGACGAACACTGAAGCTTTCTTT. V is TRBV6-5 and J is TRBJ1-1; TRBD1 might be the D (5 bases). Germline CDR1 and CDR2: MNHEY and SVGAGI. The CDR3 sequence is 15 residues long. V lost 5 bases and J lost 1, with 14 bases in between.